This T cell receptor (beta chain) was retrieved from a study of metastatic and nonmetastatic thyroid tumors. The overall study: Repertoires of blood and of tissue (tumor or nodule) from malignant and benign thyroid patients were compared. Findings and limits, study-wide: Significantly higher TCR beta diversity was reportedly seen in malignant thyroid tumors than benign nodules, in blood and tumor.

Original data processing: A distant-metastasis classifier for papillary thyroid cancer was built using CDR3 differences across clinicopathological groups. TCRdb re-processed the PCR reads through MiXCR. TCRdb, not the original authors, processed these V and J calls. The sample includes over 45,000 clones, around 23% of them seen just once. Turning to this clone: The antigen is undetermined.

Ahead of thyroid surgery, no patient had received treatment of any kind. The CDR3 loop spans 17 amino acids. The germline V and J ends were trimmed by 0 bases and 0 bases, with 14 bases remaining between them. Per the germline V gene, CDR1 is MNHNS and CDR2 is SASEGT. The sequence was obtained from a male donor with papillary thyroid cancer or a benign thyroid nodule (not recorded which). Some clones in this sample may be carry-over from other donors' samples. The chain carries TRBV6-1 and TRBJ1-1, with D possibly matching TRBD1 (6 bases). Input material: blood. The CDR3 nucleotides are TGTGCCAGCAGTGAAGCAGTTTCAGGGGCCCTGAACACTGAAGCTTTCTTT. Its translation is CASSEAVSGALNTEAFF.